This TCR beta chain was identified during a study of T cells in localized non-small cell lung cancer (dated by TCRdb to between 2020 and 2021). With respect to the entire study: The study analyzed T cell repertoires of 236 early-stage NSCLC patients, comparing tumors and uninvolved tumor-adjacent lungs. The mean age of the NSCLC patients was approximately 71 years, with 130 or so men and 85 to 110 women. All 250 or so NSCLC patients in the cohort were treatment-naive and had localized lung tumors that were resected.

Note on this clone: It has no known antigen specificity. No much larger clonotype is one base removed from it; base qualities were not supplied.

At diagnosis, peripheral blood, uninvolved tumor-adjacent lung and tumor were collected and were preserved as a mix of fresh-frozen and FFPE material. Blood samples were analyzed as peripheral blood mononuclear cells for TCR repertoire profiling. General findings and caveats noted by the study authors: The highest T cell clonality was observed in uninvolved tumor-adjacent lung, where clonality exceeded that of tumor, suggesting that antigenic responses were more focused in uninvolved tumor-adjacent lung. A median of roughly 60 of the top 100 tumor clones were detected in paired uninvolved adjacent lung, and 25 to 35 of these tumor clones were also found among the top 100 clones of the paired uninvolved adjacent lung. Because multi-region tumor sequencing was not performed, intratumor heterogeneity could not be ruled out. Longer overall survival was associated with higher T cell density in blood, whereas shorter survival was associated with higher clonality in adjacent lung. Because the study design was exploratory, TCR variables were selected using unadjusted p-values without false-discovery rate correction.

The immunoSEQ Assay was used to sequence TCR beta CDR3 regions from DNA. The published analysis was carried out like this. To compute T cell density, TCR beta template counts were normalized to usable DNA, which was estimated by amplifying housekeeping genes. Richness was estimated with the preseqR package, extrapolating to 400,000 templates for PBMC samples and 120,000 templates for tissue samples. Clonality was taken to be one minus Pielou's evenness. Tissue-enriched TCRs were identified by differential abundance testing using productive amino-acid clonotypes, minimum total count 5 and alpha 0.1. The Jaccard Index and the Morisita Overlap Index were used to measure how much the repertoires overlapped between compartments. GLIPH clustered TCR beta CDR3s with public tetramer-defined viral CDR3s; viral motifs required at least three viral sequences plus V-gene enrichment. Not all clones reach the TCRdb copy of this immuneACCESS table, which keeps in-frame sequences only. Checked studies attribute under half of the gap to unresolved V genes and leave the rest unexplained. The D gene and trimming were derived from the DNA, and the V and J assignments and clone size from that table. For this sample there are fewer than 45,000 clones; roughly 90% appear just once. The ten largest clones capture roughly 2.6% of the sample.

Reading from cysteine to phenylalanine, the CDR3 counts 16 amino acids. Left in the record is the CDR3 DNA by itself, 48 bases read in frame from the first base. V is trimmed back by 1 base and J by 0 bases, and the junction contains 3 bases that no gene match accounts for. Looking up the germline V gene yields CDR1 SGHRS and CDR2 YFSETQ. The chain joins TRBV5-1 to TRBJ2-2, and TRBD2 aligns with 7 junction nucleotides. This material consisted of peripheral blood, taken before any cancer treatment. The origin of this receptor is a female donor over 55 with stage I squamous cell lung carcinoma. For the CDR3, the sequence is CASSLTGRPNTGELFF. The DNA sequence is as follows: TGCGCCAGCAGCTTGACCGGGAGGCCGAACACCGGGGAGCTGTTTTTT.